These T cell receptor beta chains were read from a single sample in a study of coeliac disease. Here immunoSEQ multiplex PCR was the method, and the copy in TCRdb shows in-frame clones only, minus some. The table lists more than 4,500 clones, roughly 71% of them singletons. Sequencing was done on a sample of lymphocytes from the gut lamina propria. The source of these receptors is a woman between 40 and 55 years old. Each CDR3 is given with its conserved first and last residue. Fields, in order: J gene, clone size, V gene, D gene, CDR3 DNA, CDR3 protein. The D gene is left open where the match is weak. Size values are once, few and many counts, or a class for expanded clones, and some rows have none.

TRBJ2-7 | once | TRBV19 | NA | TGTGCCAGTAGTATATCGACAGGTCCCTACGAGCAGTACTTC | CASSISTGPYEQYF
TRBJ1-5 | NA | TRBV7-9 | NA | TGTGCCAGCAGCCCCGGACAGAATCAGCCCCAGCATTTT | CASSPGQNQPQHF
TRBJ1-5 | NA | TRBV6-1 | TRBD1 | TGTGCCAGCATTATCAATTTGGGGACAGGTCAGCCCCAGCATTTT | CASIINLGTGQPQHF
TRBJ1-3 | NA | TRBV7-2 | NA | TGTGCCAGCAGCTTATCAGGAAACTCTGGAAACACCATATATTTT | CASSLSGNSGNTIYF
TRBJ1-2 | few | TRBV11-2 | NA | TGTGCCAGCAGCTTAGAAGCAAATAACTATGGCTACACCTTC | CASSLEANNYGYTF
TRBJ2-3 | few | TRBV5-6 | TRBD2 | TGTGCCAGCAGCTTGGGACTAGCGGGAAGGGGAGATACGCAGTATTTT | CASSLGLAGRGDTQYF
TRBJ1-1 | NA | TRBV6-5 | NA | TGTGCCAGCAGTCTAGGTGGGAACACTGAAGCTTTCTTT | CASSLGGNTEAFF
TRBJ2-3 | NA | TRBV28 | TRBD2 | TGTGCCAGCCCAAGGACTAGCGGTTTTTGCTACACAGATACGCAGTATTTT | CASPRTSGFCYTDTQYF
TRBJ1-5 | NA | TRBV15 | NA | TGTGCCACCAGCAGACCCAGGGGAGAGGGGAATCAGCCCCAGCATTTT | CATSRPRGEGNQPQHF
TRBJ1-1 | NA | TRBV29-1 | NA | TGCAGCGTTTTTTTTCGGTATCGGGGCACTGAAGCTTTCTTT | CSVFFRYRGTEAFF
TRBJ2-7 | NA | TRBV16 | TRBD2 | TGTGCCAGCAGCCCCGCCGCGGGAGCCTCCTACGAGCAGTACTTC | CASSPAAGASYEQYF
TRBJ1-1 | NA | TRBV15 | NA | TGTGCCACCAGCAGAGATGGAGCGAAAAACACTGAAGCTTTCTTT | CATSRDGAKNTEAFF
TRBJ2-4 | NA | TRBV4-1 | TRBD2 | TGCGCCAGCAGCCAACTCTCACTAGCGGGAGGGGGAAACATTCAGTACTTC | CASSQLSLAGGGNIQYF
TRBJ2-7 | NA | TRBV5-5 | NA | TGTGCCAGCAGCTCGATCGGCCTAGTGCACTACGAGCAGTACTTC | CASSSIGLVHYEQYF
TRBJ2-7 | NA | TRBV29-1 | NA | TGCAGCGCCGCGGTGGAATACGAGCAGTACTTC | CSAAVEYEQYF
TRBJ2-3 | NA | TRBV28 | NA | TGTGCCAGCCTAAGAAGCCCAGATACGCAGTATTTT | CASLRSPDTQYF
TRBJ2-7 | NA | TRBV28 | NA | TGTGCCAGCACCACCATAGGGGATCCCTCCTACGAGCAGTACTTC | CASTTIGDPSYEQYF
TRBJ2-3 | NA | TRBV9 | TRBD2 | TGTGCCAGCAGCGCCGGACTAGCGGGATACACAGATACGCAGTATTTT | CASSAGLAGYTDTQYF
TRBJ2-1 | NA | TRBV9 | NA | TGTGCCAGCAGCTCAGCACCCGGGAGTTACAATGAGCAGTTCTTC | CASSSAPGSYNEQFF
TRBJ2-3 | NA | TRBV9 | TRBD2 | TGTGCCAGCAGCGATACTAGCGGTAGCACAGATACGCAGTATTTT | CASSDTSGSTDTQYF
TRBJ2-1 | NA | TRBV19 | NA | TGTGCCAGTAGTAACACAGCCAGGCAGTTCTTC | CASSNTARQFF
TRBJ2-7 | NA | TRBV9 | NA | TGTGCCAGCAGCGTAGCTTCAGGGAACTACGAGCAGTACTTC | CASSVASGNYEQYF
TRBJ2-3 | few | TRBV13 | TRBD2 | TGTGCCAGCAGCTTAGAACTAGCGGGAGAACAGTATTTT | CASSLELAGEQYF
TRBJ1-5 | NA | TRBV9 | NA | TGTGCCAGCAGCGTAGGAACAGACCATCAGCCCCAGCATTTT | CASSVGTDHQPQHF
TRBJ1-2 | NA | TRBV5-5 | NA | TGTGCCAGCAGTACCGGAGCTAACTATGGCTACACCTTC | CASSTGANYGYTF
TRBJ2-3 | NA | TRBV7-2 | TRBD2 | TGTGCCAGCAGCTTAGGGATTGGGGGGACTAGACCAGATACGCAGTATTTT | CASSLGIGGTRPDTQYF
TRBJ2-7 | NA | TRBV6-6 | NA | TGTGCCAGCAGTTCACCTACTACCATCTCGAACGAGCAGTACTTC | CASSSPTTISNEQYF
TRBJ2-5 | NA | TRBV28 | TRBD1 | TGTGCCAGCAGCTGGGGACAGGGGGTGCAAGAGACCCAGTACTTC | CASSWGQGVQETQYF
TRBJ1-1 | NA | TRBV2 | NA | TGTGCCAGCAGTGGACAAGGGGGCACTGAAGCTTTCTTT | CASSGQGGTEAFF
TRBJ2-3 | NA | TRBV7-8 | TRBD2 | TGTGCCAGTACCACCTACCGCGGATTAGCGGGAGGGATGACTAGCACAGATACGCAGTATTTT | CASTTYRGLAGGMTSTDTQYF
TRBJ2-7 | few | TRBV6-5 | TRBD2 | TGTGCCAGCATGCTAGCGGGAGGTCCATACGAGCAGTACTTC | CASMLAGGPYEQYF
TRBJ1-2 | NA | TRBV28 | NA | TGTGCCAGCAGTCCCGGGATCGAATTTCTATGGGGCTACACCTTC | CASSPGIEFLWGYTF